The 4 T cell receptor beta chains below come from one sample, sequenced in a study of CD4+ T cells in melanoma (dated by TCRdb to between 2021 and 2022). Library prep was done by the immunoSEQ multiplex PCR assay. Entries here come from immuneACCESS through TCRdb and include only in-frame sequences with V and J called. Some clones fail to appear in such tables; in the studies checked, an unresolved V gene covers under half of the shortfall, and the cause of the remainder is unknown. This sample lists around 110,000 clones; approximately 90% were detected once. Jointly, the top ten make up 3% to 4% of the sample. The sample taken for sequencing was peripheral blood. The receptors shown here come from a human donor with melanoma.

J is TRBJ1-2 and V is TRBV4-3; D unresolved. V lost 0 bases and J lost 4, with 21 bases in between. The CDR3 is 18 amino acids. CDR1 is LGHNA, CDR2 YSLEER, per germline. The CDR3 protein is CASSQDPGTFPRVYGYTF. DNA for the CDR3: TGCGCCAGCAGCCAAGATCCGGGCACCTTCCCGAGAGTCTATGGCTACACCTTC.

V gene TRBV23-1 combines with J gene TRBJ1-5, with D unclear. TRBV23-1 belongs to the ORF category, with a function that is uncertain. Trimming stripped 7 bases from V and 6 bases from J, with 25 bases between. The CDR3 sequence is 17 residues long. The CDR3: CASTVLGSGEGSQPQHF. In DNA form, the CDR3 reads TGCGCCAGCACGGTTCTTGGGTCTGGCGAGGGCTCTCAGCCCCAGCATTTT.

The chain joins TRBV27 to TRBJ2-1; TRBD2 aligns across 8 bases. In germline, CDR1 is MNHEY, CDR2 SMNVEV (reference sequence). The CDR3 is 15 amino acids. Losses at the gene ends were 5 bases for V and 4 bases for J; bases not matched to a gene: 7. DNA for the CDR3: TGTGCCAGCAGTAGACTAGCGCCAACTTACAATGAGCAGTTCTTC. Amino acid sequence: CASSRLAPTYNEQFF.

The chain links TRBV4-2 to TRBJ2-7, with TRBD2 matching 11 bases. V dropped 4 bases and J dropped 3; count of bases not matched to a gene: 2. This CDR3 contains 14 residues. The germline V gene encodes CDR1 LGHNA and CDR2 YNFKEQ. The CDR3 spells CASSRGTSGYEQYF. Written as DNA, the CDR3 is TGTGCCAGCAGCCGAGGGACTAGCGGCTACGAGCAGTACTTC.